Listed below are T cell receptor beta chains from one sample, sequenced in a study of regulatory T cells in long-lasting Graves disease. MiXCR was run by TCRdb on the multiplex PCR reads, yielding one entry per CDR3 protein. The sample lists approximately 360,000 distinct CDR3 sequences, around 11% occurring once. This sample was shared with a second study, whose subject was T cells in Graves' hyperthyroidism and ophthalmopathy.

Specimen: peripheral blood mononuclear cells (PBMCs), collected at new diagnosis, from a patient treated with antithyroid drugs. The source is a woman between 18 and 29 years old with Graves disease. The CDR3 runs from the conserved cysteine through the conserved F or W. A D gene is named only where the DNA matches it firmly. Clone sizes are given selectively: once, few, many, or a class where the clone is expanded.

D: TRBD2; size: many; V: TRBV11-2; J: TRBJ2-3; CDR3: CASSFSGLGTDTQYF; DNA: TGTGCCAGCAGCTTCTCGGGACTAGGGACCGATACGCAGTATTTT
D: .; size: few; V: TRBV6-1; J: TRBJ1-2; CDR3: CASSIGVDANYGYTF; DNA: TGTGCCAGCAGTATTGGTGTGGACGCTAACTATGGCTACACCTTC
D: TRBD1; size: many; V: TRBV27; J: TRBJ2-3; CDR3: CASSLGPRGTDTQYF; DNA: TGTGCCAGCAGTTTAGGTCCCAGGGGGACAGATACGCAGTATTTT
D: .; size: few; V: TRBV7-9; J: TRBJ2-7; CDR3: CASSYRVYEQYF; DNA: TGTGCCAGCAGTTACAGGGTCTACGAGCAGTACTTC
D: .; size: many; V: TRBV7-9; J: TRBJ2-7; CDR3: CASSAPRAYEQYF; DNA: TGTGCCAGCAGCGCCCCTCGGGCGTACGAGCAGTACTTC
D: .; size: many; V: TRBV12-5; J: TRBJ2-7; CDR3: CASGLNQPHMADYEQYF; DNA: TGTGCTAGTGGTTTAAATCAACCTCACATGGCGGACTACGAGCAGTACTTC
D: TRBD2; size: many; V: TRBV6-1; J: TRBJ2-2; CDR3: CATHWLAGDTGELFF; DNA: TGTGCCACCCACTGGCTAGCGGGAGATACCGGGGAGCTGTTTTTT
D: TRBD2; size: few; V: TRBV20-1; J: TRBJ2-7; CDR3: CSARASGSYEQYF; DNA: TGCAGTGCTAGAGCTAGCGGGAGTTACGAGCAGTACTTC
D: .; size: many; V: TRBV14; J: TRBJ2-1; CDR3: CASSQVILPRDEQFF; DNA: TGTGCCAGCAGCCAAGTAATACTCCCACGGGATGAGCAGTTCTTC
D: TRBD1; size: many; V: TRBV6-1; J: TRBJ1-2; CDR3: CASTPQGGVKDYGYTF; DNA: TGTGCCAGCACCCCCCAGGGGGGGGTCAAGGACTATGGCTACACCTTC
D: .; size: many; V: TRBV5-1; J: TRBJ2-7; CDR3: CASSAYRGDSYEQYF; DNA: TGCGCCAGCAGCGCCTATCGCGGTGATTCCTACGAGCAGTACTTC
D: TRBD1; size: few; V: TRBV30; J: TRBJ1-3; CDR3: CAWSPGGSGNTIYF; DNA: TGTGCCTGGAGTCCAGGGGGCTCTGGAAACACCATATATTTT
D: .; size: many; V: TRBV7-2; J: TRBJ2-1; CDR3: CASSRRQARYQFF; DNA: TGTGCCAGCAGCCGGCGACAGGCAAGGTACCAGTTCTTC
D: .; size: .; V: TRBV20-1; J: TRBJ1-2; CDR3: CSATPGPRNGYTF; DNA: TGCAGTGCTACCCCAGGGCCTCGGAATGGCTACACCTTC
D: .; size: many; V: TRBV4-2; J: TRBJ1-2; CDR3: CASKYRGSGYGYTF; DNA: TGTGCCAGCAAATACAGAGGTTCGGGCTATGGCTACACCTTC
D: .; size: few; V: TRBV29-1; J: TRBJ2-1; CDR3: CSVEGGQDSYNEQFF; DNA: TGCAGCGTTGAGGGTGGGCAAGACTCCTACAATGAGCAGTTCTTC
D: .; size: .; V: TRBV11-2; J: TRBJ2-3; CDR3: CASSFLVVTDTQYF; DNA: TGTGCCAGCAGCTTCTTGGTGGTCACAGATACGCAGTATTTT
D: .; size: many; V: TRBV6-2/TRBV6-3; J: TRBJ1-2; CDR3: CASSYGDTPTIGYTF; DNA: TGTGCCAGCAGTTACGGGGACACCCCAACTATTGGCTACACCTTC
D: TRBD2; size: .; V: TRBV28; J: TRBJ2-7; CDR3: CASSPSGGDHEQYF; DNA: TGTGCCAGCAGCCCCTCCGGGGGGGACCACGAGCAGTACTTC
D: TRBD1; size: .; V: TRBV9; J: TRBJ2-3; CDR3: CASSVEGTGEDTQYF; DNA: TGTGCCAGCAGCGTAGAGGGTACAGGGGAAGATACGCAGTATTTT
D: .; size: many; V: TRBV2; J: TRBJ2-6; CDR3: CASSTQIGRSGANVLTF; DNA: TGTGCCAGCAGTACCCAGATCGGCCGCTCTGGGGCCAACGTCCTGACTTTC
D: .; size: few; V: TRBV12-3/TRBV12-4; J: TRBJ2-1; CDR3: CASSFRQGNEQFF; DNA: TGTGCCAGCAGTTTCAGGCAGGGCAATGAGCAGTTCTTC
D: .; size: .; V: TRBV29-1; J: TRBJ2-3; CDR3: CSVEAGHTDTQYF; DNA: TGCAGCGTTGAGGCGGGCCACACAGATACGCAGTATTTT
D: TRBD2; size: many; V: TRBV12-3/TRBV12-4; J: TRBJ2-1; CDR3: CASSLKLAGGPRENEQFF; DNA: TGTGCCAGCAGTTTAAAGCTAGCGGGGGGGCCGAGGGAGAATGAGCAGTTCTTC
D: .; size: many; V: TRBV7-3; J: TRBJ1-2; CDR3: CASIPRGVDYGYTF; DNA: TGTGCCAGCATCCCCCGGGGGGTAGACTATGGCTACACCTTC
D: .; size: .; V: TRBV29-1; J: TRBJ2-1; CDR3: CSAHYNEQFF; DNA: TGCAGCGCTCACTACAATGAGCAGTTCTTC
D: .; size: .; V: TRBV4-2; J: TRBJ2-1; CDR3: CASMGENEQFF; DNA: TGTGCCAGCATGGGTGAGAATGAGCAGTTCTTC
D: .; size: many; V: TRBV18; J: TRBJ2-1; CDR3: CASSPPSTVNEQFF; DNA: TGTGCCAGCTCACCACCCTCGACAGTCAATGAGCAGTTCTTC
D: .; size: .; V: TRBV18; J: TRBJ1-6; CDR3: CASSPLGGYGSPLHF; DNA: TGTGCCAGCTCACCTTTGGGGGGGTACGGTTCACCCCTCCACTTT
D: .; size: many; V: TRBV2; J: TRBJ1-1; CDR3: CASNRPFGGGRAEAFF; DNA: TGTGCCAGCAATCGACCCTTCGGGGGAGGTCGTGCTGAAGCTTTCTTT
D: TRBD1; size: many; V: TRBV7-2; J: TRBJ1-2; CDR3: CASSLTTGLVYGYTF; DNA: TGTGCCAGCAGCTTAACGACAGGGCTGGTCTATGGCTACACCTTC
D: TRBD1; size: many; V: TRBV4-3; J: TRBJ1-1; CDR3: CASSQEAGGWTEAFF; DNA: TGCGCCAGCAGCCAAGAGGCAGGGGGGTGGACTGAAGCTTTCTTT
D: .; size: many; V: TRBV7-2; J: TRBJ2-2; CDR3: CASSPNTGELFF; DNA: TGTGCCAGCAGCCCGAACACCGGGGAGCTGTTTTTT
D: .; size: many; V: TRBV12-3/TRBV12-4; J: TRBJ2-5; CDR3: CASSRDPGETQYF; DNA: TGTGCCAGCAGTCGGGACCCCGGGGAGACCCAGTACTTC
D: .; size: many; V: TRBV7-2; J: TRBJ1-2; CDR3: CASSLGLYGYTF; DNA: TGTGCCAGCAGCTTAGGATTATATGGCTACACCTTC
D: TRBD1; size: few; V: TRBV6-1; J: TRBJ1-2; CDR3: CASSWTGAFYGYTF; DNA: TGTGCCAGCTCGTGGACAGGAGCGTTCTATGGCTACACCTTC
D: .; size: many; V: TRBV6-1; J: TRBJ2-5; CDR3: CASRQGSETQYF; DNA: TGTGCCAGCAGGCAGGGTTCAGAGACCCAGTACTTC
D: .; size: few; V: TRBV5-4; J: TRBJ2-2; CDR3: CASSLRQWYTGELFF; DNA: TGTGCCAGCAGCTTACGACAATGGTACACCGGGGAGCTGTTTTTT
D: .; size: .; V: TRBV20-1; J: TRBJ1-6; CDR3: CSARNLGRLNSPLHF; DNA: TGCAGTGCTAGAAACCTGGGACGGCTTAATTCACCCCTCCACTTT
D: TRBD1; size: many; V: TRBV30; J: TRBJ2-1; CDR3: CAWAARGLIRNEQFF; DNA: TGTGCCTGGGCTGCGAGGGGGCTTATCCGCAATGAGCAGTTCTTC
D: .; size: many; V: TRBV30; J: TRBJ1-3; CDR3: CAWSGGPGVFGNTIYF; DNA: TGTGCCTGGAGTGGAGGGCCAGGGGTTTTCGGAAACACCATATATTTT
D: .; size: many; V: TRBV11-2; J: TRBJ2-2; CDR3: CASSLGSELFF; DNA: TGTGCCAGCAGCTTAGGGTCTGAGCTGTTTTTT
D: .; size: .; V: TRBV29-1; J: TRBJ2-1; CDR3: CSGRGGNEQFF; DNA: TGCAGCGGCAGGGGGGGGAATGAGCAGTTCTTC
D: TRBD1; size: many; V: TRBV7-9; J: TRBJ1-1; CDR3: CASSSLTHSGGLYTEAFF; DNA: TGTGCCAGCAGCTCCCTCACCCATTCAGGGGGCCTTTACACTGAAGCTTTCTTT
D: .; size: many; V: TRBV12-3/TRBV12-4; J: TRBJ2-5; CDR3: CASSPLGVPTKETQYF; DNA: TGTGCCAGCAGTCCCCTGGGGGTACCTACTAAAGAGACCCAGTACTTC
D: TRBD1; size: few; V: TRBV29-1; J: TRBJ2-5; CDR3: CSVLDRGRQETQYF; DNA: TGCAGCGTTCTGGACAGGGGAAGGCAAGAGACCCAGTACTTC
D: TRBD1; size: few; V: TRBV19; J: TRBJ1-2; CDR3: CASSIRQGASGYGYTF; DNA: TGTGCCAGTAGTATCAGACAGGGGGCGTCTGGCTATGGCTACACCTTC
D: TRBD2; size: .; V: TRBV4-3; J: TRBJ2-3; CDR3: CASSQDDGRGSNTDTQYF; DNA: TGCGCCAGCAGCCAAGATGACGGGAGGGGGAGCAACACAGATACGCAGTATTTT
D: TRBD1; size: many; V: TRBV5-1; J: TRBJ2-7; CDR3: CASSRGQGVSYEQYF; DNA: TGCGCCAGCAGCCGAGGACAGGGGGTTTCCTACGAGCAGTACTTC
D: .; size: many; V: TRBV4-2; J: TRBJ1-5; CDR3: CASSTRDLDQPQHF; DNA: TGTGCCAGCAGCACCCGGGATTTAGATCAGCCCCAGCATTTT
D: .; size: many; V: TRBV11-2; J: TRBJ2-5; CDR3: CASSLDGETQYF; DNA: TGTGCCAGCAGCTTGGATGGGGAGACCCAGTACTTC
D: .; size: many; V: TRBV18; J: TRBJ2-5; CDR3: CASSPGTETQYF; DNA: TGTGCCAGCAGCCCGGGTACGGAGACCCAGTACTTC
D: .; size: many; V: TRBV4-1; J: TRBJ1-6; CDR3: CASSQDSSSSWGPNSPLHF; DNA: TGCGCCAGCAGCCAAGATTCGAGTAGTAGCTGGGGCCCTAATTCACCCCTCCACTTT